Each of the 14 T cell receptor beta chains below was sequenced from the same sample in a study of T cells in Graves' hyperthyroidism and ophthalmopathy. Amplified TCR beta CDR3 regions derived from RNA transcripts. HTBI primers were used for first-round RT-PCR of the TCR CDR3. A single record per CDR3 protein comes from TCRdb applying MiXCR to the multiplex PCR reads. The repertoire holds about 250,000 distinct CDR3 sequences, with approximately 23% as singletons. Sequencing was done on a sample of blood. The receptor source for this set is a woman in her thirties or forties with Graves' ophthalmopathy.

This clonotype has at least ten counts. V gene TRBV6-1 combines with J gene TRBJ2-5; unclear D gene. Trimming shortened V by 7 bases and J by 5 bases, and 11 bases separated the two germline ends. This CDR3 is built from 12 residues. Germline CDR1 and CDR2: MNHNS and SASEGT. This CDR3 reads CASNSNLETQYF. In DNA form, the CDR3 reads TGTGCCAGCAACAGTAATTTGGAGACCCAGTACTTC.

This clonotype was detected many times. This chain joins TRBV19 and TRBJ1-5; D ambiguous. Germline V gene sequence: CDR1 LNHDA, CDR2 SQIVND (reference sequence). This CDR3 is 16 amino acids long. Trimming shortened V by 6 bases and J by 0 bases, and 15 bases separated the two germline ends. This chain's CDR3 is CASSSSESHSNQPQHF. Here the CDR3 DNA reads TGTGCCAGTAGCTCGAGTGAAAGTCATAGCAATCAGCCCCAGCATTTT.

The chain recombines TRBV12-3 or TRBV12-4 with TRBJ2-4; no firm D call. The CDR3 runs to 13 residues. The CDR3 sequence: CATSILAKNIQYF. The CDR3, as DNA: TGTGCAACATCAATCTTAGCCAAAAACATTCAGTACTTC.

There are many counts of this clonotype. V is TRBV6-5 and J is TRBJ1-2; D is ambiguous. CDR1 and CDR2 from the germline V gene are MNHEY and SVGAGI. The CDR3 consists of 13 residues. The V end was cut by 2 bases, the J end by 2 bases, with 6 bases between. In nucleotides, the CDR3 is TGTGCCAGCAGTTACCGGGCCAACTATGGCTACACCTTC. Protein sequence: CASSYRANYGYTF.

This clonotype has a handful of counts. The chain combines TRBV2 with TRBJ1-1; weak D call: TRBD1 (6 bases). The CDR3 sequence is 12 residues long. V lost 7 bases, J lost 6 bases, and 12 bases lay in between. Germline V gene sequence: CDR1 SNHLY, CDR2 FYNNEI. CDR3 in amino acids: CASTQQGSEAFF. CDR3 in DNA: TGTGCCAGCACCCAGCAGGGGTCTGAAGCTTTCTTT. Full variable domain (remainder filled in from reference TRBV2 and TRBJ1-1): EPEVTQTPSHQVTQMGQEVILRCVPISNHLYFYWYRQILGQKVEFLVSFYNNEISEKSEIFDDQFSVERPDGSNFTLKIRSTKLEDSAMYFCASTQQGSEAFFGQGTRLTVV.

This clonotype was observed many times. This CDR3 is CASSLDFGTGEDGYTF. DNA of the CDR3: TGTGCCAGCAGCTTAGATTTCGGGACAGGGGAGGATGGCTACACCTTC. The chain joins TRBV11-2 to TRBJ1-2; TRBD1 matches 10 bases. V shed 0 bases and J 6 bases; nucleotides not matched to a gene: 7. This CDR3 is built from 16 residues. CDR1 is SGHAT and CDR2 is FQNNGV in the germline V gene.

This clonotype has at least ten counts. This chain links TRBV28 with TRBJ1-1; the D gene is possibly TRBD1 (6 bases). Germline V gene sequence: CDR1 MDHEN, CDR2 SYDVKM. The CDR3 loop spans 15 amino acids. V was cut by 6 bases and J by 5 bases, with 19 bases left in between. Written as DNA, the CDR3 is TGTGCCAGCAGCCCTACCATACAGGGTGGAACTGAAGCTTTCTTT. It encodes CASSPTIQGGTEAFF.

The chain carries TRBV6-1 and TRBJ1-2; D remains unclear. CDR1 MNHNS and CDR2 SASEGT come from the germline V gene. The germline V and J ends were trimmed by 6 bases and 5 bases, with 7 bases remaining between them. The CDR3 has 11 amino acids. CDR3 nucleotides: TGTGCCAGCAGCCACGAATATGGCTACACCTTC. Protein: CASSHEYGYTF.

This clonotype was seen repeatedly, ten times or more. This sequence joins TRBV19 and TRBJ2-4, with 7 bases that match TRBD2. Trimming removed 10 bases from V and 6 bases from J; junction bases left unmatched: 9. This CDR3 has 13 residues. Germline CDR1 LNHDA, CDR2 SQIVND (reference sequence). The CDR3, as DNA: TGTGCCACCTCCAGCGGGATAGTAAACATTCAGTACTTC. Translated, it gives CATSSGIVNIQYF.

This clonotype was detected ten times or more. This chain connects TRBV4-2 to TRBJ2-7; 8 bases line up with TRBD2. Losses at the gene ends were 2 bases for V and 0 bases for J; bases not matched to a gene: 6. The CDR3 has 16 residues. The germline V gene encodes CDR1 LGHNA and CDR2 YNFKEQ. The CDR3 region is CASSQRPGLDSYEQYF. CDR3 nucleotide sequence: TGTGCCAGCAGCCAAAGGCCGGGACTAGACTCCTACGAGCAGTACTTC.

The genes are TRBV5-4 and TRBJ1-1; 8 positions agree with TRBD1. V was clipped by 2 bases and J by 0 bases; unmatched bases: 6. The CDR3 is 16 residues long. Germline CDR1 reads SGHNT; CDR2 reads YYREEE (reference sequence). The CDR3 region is CASSFLPGGLNTEAFF. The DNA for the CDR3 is TGTGCCAGCAGCTTCCTCCCAGGGGGCCTGAACACTGAAGCTTTCTTT.

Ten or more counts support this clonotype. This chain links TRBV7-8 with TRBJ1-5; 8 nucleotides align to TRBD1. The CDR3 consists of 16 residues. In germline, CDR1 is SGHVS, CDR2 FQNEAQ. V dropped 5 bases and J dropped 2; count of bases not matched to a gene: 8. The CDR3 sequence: CASSLGQGRGNQPQHF. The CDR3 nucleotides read TGTGCCAGCAGCCTCGGACAGGGTAGGGGCAATCAGCCCCAGCATTTT.

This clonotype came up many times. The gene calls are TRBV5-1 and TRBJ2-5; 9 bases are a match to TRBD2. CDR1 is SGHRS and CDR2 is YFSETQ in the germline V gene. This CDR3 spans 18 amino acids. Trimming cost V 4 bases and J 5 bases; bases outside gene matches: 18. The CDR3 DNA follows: TGCGCCAGCAGCCCTGGCGCCAGCGGGAGGACTTTTGGTGAGACCCAGTACTTC. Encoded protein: CASSPGASGRTFGETQYF.

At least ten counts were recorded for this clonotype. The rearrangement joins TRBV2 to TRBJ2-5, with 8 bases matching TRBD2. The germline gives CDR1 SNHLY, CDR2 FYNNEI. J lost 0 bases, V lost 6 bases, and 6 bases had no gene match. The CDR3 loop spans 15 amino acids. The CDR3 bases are TGTGCCAGCAGGAAGACTAGCGTCGACCAAGAGACCCAGTACTTC. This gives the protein CASRKTSVDQETQYF. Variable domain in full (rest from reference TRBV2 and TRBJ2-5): EPEVTQTPSHQVTQMGQEVILRCVPISNHLYFYWYRQILGQKVEFLVSFYNNEISEKSEIFDDQFSVERPDGSNFTLKIRSTKLEDSAMYFCASRKTSVDQETQYFGPGTRLLVL.